This TCR beta chain was sequenced in a study of cytomegalovirus exposure and HLA in healthy donors listed by TCRdb under 2017. In the study overall: According to an earlier analysis of 587 of the donors, about 179 million T cells yielded 95 million to 140 million unique TCR beta sequences and approximately 280 Gb of sequence data. To decide whether each TCR beta V gene segment behaved as functional or pseudogenic, an earlier analysis of approximately 620 of the donors relied on high-throughput TCR beta sequencing. Rather than using new phenotypic data, the later analysis identified candidate immune exposures from TCR beta sequences and from how often those sequences occurred across donors. Using immunosequencing, the study profiled T cell repertoires from around 680 subjects and related those repertoires to cytomegalovirus serostatus. All discovery cohort repertoires had been generated using a single sequencing platform. HLA typing included class I and class II loci at four-digit resolution. Roughly 300 gigabases of sequencing data and approximately 93 million unique TCR sequences were included in an early release covering 550 to 650 HLA-typed donors. A later genetic analysis took genome-wide SNP genotypes for about three fifths of the 666 donors and used that subset as a discovery cohort. Of the approximately 400 genotyped donors, approximately 82% fell in the genetic ancestry cluster associated with self-reported Caucasian donors. Along with the approximately 700-subject first cohort, a separate validation cohort of roughly 110 different subjects was used. The aim of the study was to test whether cataloging public T cell receptors could identify signatures of past pathogen exposure. Typing coverage differed by locus: A, B, C, DRB1 and DQB1 were typed in about 629-640 donors, DQA1 in about 560, DPA1 in 600 to 610, and DPB1 in 450 to 490. To predict cytomegalovirus infection status, the study brought together high-throughput TCR immunosequencing, statistical association of individual TCRs with disease status, and machine learning. Among 398 genotyped donors of the cohort, an average of around 220,000 unique TCR beta nucleotide sequences was sequenced per donor, of which about 19% were non-productive. A later analysis re-examined previously published TCR beta repertoires from more than 550 donors and added high-resolution HLA genotyping to investigate patterns of TCR occurrence. Donor age, sex, ethnicity and CMV serostatus were compiled together with the repertoire data. Because of strong linkage in the cohort, four or five DR-DQ haplotypes were treated as single units for association and clustering.

The cohort was made up of approximately 670 healthy bone marrow donors. All cohort members were sampled while nominally healthy, although unrecorded immune exposures were likely present. The donor was CMV seropositive and belonged to the group of some 290 seropositive cohort members. A peripheral blood sample was provided by each donor, and peripheral blood mononuclear cells were used for TCR beta sequencing. Genomic DNA was extracted from the blood cell samples with the Qiagen DNeasy Blood Extraction Kit. The trim is 6 bases for V and 2 bases for J, with a gap of 12 bases between the germline ends. From the germline V gene (reference sequence), CDR1 is MNHEY and CDR2 is SMNVEV. The CDR3, cysteine through phenylalanine, is 14 amino acids long. The CDR3 DNA has 42 bases and is translated from base 1. Note on this clone: Its antigen has not been determined.

Preparation of the library involved the immunoSEQ multiplex PCR assay. For the multiplex PCR, a mixture combining 60 forward primers for TCR Vbeta segments and 13 reverse primers for TCR Jbeta segments was used. The CDR3 region of rearranged TCR beta genes was amplified from genomic DNA with a multiplex PCR assay. The amplified TCR beta libraries were sequenced on the Illumina HiSeq System as 87-base-pair reads. The published analysis was carried out like this. In a later analysis, 70 million to 95 million unique TCR beta chains were counted across the 500 to 700 repertoires, and around 10 million of these chains were shared by at least two donors. Raw reads were error-corrected and collapsed into unique sequences with a nearest-neighbor algorithm that merged closely related sequences to remove PCR and sequencing errors. To assign V, D and J gene segments, CDR3 sequences were aligned to IMGT reference sequences. For a sequence to be retained, a match of at least six nucleotides was required to both a V gene segment and a J gene segment. Rearrangements were classified as productive when the CDR3 lacked stop codons and remained in frame with V and J, and all other rearrangements were classified as non-productive. Following IMGT convention, CDR3 was defined as the stretch from the second conserved V-encoded cysteine up to the conserved J-encoded phenylalanine. In an earlier analysis of around 640 of the donors, sequences lacking an unambiguous match to a single V gene segment were excluded. An earlier analysis of about 590 of the donors classified V segments as functional when productive rearrangements were above 56.7% and as segregating when the standard deviation between donors was above 5%. A statistical classification framework was built to diagnose cytomegalovirus status from the catalog of TCR beta chain sequences. In a later analysis, V and J genes were assigned by comparing TCR nucleotide sequences against IMGT/GENE-DB human TR gene sequences. Using the TCRdist pipeline, a later analysis assigned CDR3 sequences along with most-parsimonious VDJ recombination scenarios. In a later analysis, each TCR beta chain was defined by its CDR3 amino acid sequence together with its V-gene family, and reads lacking a unique V-gene family were excluded. A later analysis removed 592 highly shared, low-generation-probability nucleotide sequences to deal with suspected cross-contamination and a sequencing artifact. For each public chain, a later analysis derived a clonal expansion index from normalized ranks of inferred template counts within each repertoire. In a later analysis, generation probabilities were computed using a VDJ recombination model fitted to out-of-frame rearrangements, and the results were checked against IGoR. A later analysis scored TCR-TCR, TCR-HLA and TCR-CMV co-occurrence with hypergeometric tests, applying a repertoire-size bias correction to TCR pairs. A later analysis estimated false discovery rates by permuting HLA or CMV assignments 20 times. A later analysis grouped co-occurring TCRs with DBSCAN, adding TCRdist sequence similarity when clustering within HLA-allele-positive subsets. For co-occurrence clustering, repertoires with fewer than 30,000 or more than 120,000 public chains were excluded, along with several repertoires with anomalous nucleotide sharing. TCRdb took over this immuneACCESS table, retaining in-frame rearrangements with V and J assigned. Such tables are incomplete; in checked studies, under half of the missing clones stem from an unresolved V gene, and the remainder is unexplained. V, J and clone size were drawn from that table, and D and trimming were deduced from the DNA. The sample table includes about 52,000 clones. Around an eighth of the sample is taken by the ten largest.

The paper's findings and limits, for the study overall: In a later genetic analysis, fewer N-insertions in productive TCRs were reported among donors in an Asian-associated ancestry cluster than the approximately 630-donor mean. In an earlier analysis of some 640 of the donors, most TCR beta V segments were observed in productive rearrangements about 87% or about 30% of the time, broadly matching IMGT annotations. In a later analysis, HLA-associated TCR beta chains were found to be more clonally expanded and to have lower generation probabilities than equally common non-associated chains. Some IMGT-functional V segments, including TRBV6-2 and TRBV6-3, could not be told apart with the 87-base-pair reads, so those segments were excluded. A group of highly shared sequence variants was considered likely to be a technical artifact of the sequencing pipeline. While some public TCRs were present in many individuals, most TCR sequences turned up only very rarely across donors. According to the authors, the approach could potentially be generalized to other disease states and immunological phenotypes. This cohort had only TCR beta chains sequenced, and the lack of alpha or paired-chain data limited which features could be detected. According to a later analysis, most CMV-associated TCR beta chains appeared to be HLA-restricted, and the HLA associations seemed to be driven largely by CMV exposure. Roughly uniform sequencing depth across donors was assumed in presence/absence analyses, although this assumption may not hold. In a later analysis, TCR association rates were found to vary across HLA loci, with the most associated TCRs seen for DRB1 alleles and the fewest for HLA-C alleles. According to a later analysis, parvovirus B19, influenza, CMV and Epstein-Barr virus appeared linked to several top co-occurrence clusters. In a later genetic analysis, a missense DCLRE1C variant was associated with V-gene and J-gene trimming of TCR beta chains, and the association was replicated in an independent cohort. Correlated functional status among segregating V segments might reflect linkage disequilibrium, but an unknown experimental factor could not be ruled out. The earlier analysis of approximately 590 of the donors excluded seventeen rarely observed V segments, including chromosome 9 orphons, because counts were too low. In a later analysis, around 17,000 TCR beta sequences were associated with specific HLA alleles at a false discovery rate of 0.05. In the study, about 150 TCR beta chains were listed as associated with cytomegalovirus. Because some donors lacked HLA typing at each locus, the association tests relied only on the typed subset. In vitro tests confirmed that a few of the cytomegalovirus-associated TCR beta chains recognize cytomegalovirus antigens. In both the original and validation cohorts, the classifier was reported to diagnose cytomegalovirus status with high specificity and sensitivity. CMV serostatus was the only immune exposure information available for the cohort. Assigning TCR associations to individual alleles was difficult when HLA alleles, especially DR and DQ, strongly co-occurred. A further reported finding was that TCR beta sequences accurately predicted the HLA-A and HLA-B alleles for most subjects in the first cohort.

This clonotype was sampled from a woman in her sixties or seventies in good health and CMV-seropositive. The chain was built from TRBV27 and TRBJ2-3; the best D guess is TRBD2, with 5 bases matching. The specimen was PBMCs. The DNA is TGTGCCAGCAGACGGACTGTTGCCACAGATACGCAGTATTTT. The resulting protein is CASRRTVATDTQYF.